Listed below are T cell receptor beta chains from one sample, sequenced in a study of cytomegalovirus exposure and HLA in healthy donors. Assay: immunoSEQ multiplex PCR; the TCRdb copy retains only in-frame clones and omits some. The repertoire holds about 110,000 clones, with roughly 68% as singletons. Material: PBMCs. Receptor source: a woman aged 25 to 39 in good health and CMV-seronegative. The CDR3 runs from the conserved cysteine through the conserved F or W. A D gene is named only where the DNA matches it firmly. Only some rows state a clone size, as once, few, many or a class for expanded clones.

size	length	V	J	D	DNA	CDR3
-	19	TRBV18	TRBJ2-7	-	TGTGCCAGCTCACCCGATCCAGCGAGAGCAGGACTGAGCTCCTACGAGCAGTACTTC	CASSPDPARAGLSSYEQYF
-	14	TRBV18	TRBJ1-1	-	TGTGCCAGCTCACGGTCGAGGGATTCCACTGAAGCTTTCTTT	CASSRSRDSTEAFF
-	16	TRBV5-1	TRBJ2-7	-	TGCGCCAGCAGCTTGGGGGGACAAAGCTGGGAATACGAGCAGTACTTC	CASSLGGQSWEYEQYF
-	14	TRBV30	TRBJ2-3	TRBD2	TGTGCCTGGGCCGCGGGAGCTAGCACAGATACGCAGTATTTT	CAWAAGASTDTQYF
once	12	TRBV9	TRBJ2-1	-	TGTGCCAGCAGCGGGCCAGGTGGTGAGCAGTTCTTC	CASSGPGGEQFF
-	14	TRBV5-1	TRBJ2-3	TRBD1	TGCGCCACCAGGGGACAGGGGACGTCCGATACGCAGTATTTT	CATRGQGTSDTQYF
-	13	TRBV19	TRBJ2-4	-	TGTGCCAGTAGTCCTACGAGGGGGAACATTCAGTACTTC	CASSPTRGNIQYF
-	16	TRBV30	TRBJ2-1	-	TGTGCCTGGAGTGTAAAAGGGGTCAGCTCCTACAATGAGCAGTTCTTC	CAWSVKGVSSYNEQFF
-	13	TRBV30	TRBJ1-2	TRBD1	TGTGCCTGGACCCCTACAGGGGGTAGTGGCTACACCTTC	CAWTPTGGSGYTF
-	15	TRBV6-4	TRBJ1-5	-	TGTGCCAGCACCCGGCGACGGGGGGGCAATCAGCCCCAGCATTTT	CASTRRRGGNQPQHF
-	12	TRBV6-6	TRBJ2-7	-	TGTGCCAGCCGTCCGAGCTCCTACGAGCAGTACTTC	CASRPSSYEQYF
-	13	TRBV11-2	TRBJ1-1	TRBD1	TGTGCCAGCAGCCCCAGGGGGGTGGCTGAAGCTTTCTTT	CASSPRGVAEAFF
-	17	TRBV5-4	TRBJ2-3	TRBD2	TGTGCCAGCAGCTTCCCCTGGTCTAGCGGGGGTAAAGATACGCAGTATTTT	CASSFPWSSGGKDTQYF
-	15	TRBV4-1	TRBJ1-5	-	TGCGCCAGCAGCCTGGAGGACAGAAGCAATCAGCCCCAGCATTTT	CASSLEDRSNQPQHF
-	16	TRBV5-6	TRBJ1-6	TRBD1	TGTGCCAGCAGCCGGGGACAGGGGAGGTTGACTTCACCCCTCCACTTT	CASSRGQGRLTSPLHF
-	17	TRBV6-4	TRBJ1-2	TRBD1	TGTGCCAGCAGACCCAAGGTCGGGACAGGGGGCCACTATGGCTACACCTTC	CASRPKVGTGGHYGYTF
-	14	TRBV5-6	TRBJ2-7	-	TGTGCCAGCAGCCCTGTAGCTCCGGGGACTGATCAGTACTTC	CASSPVAPGTDQYF
-	15	TRBV5-1	TRBJ2-3	TRBD1	TGCGCCAGCAGCCTAAGGACAGGGGGAAGAGATACGCAGTATTTT	CASSLRTGGRDTQYF
once	18	TRBV1	TRBJ1-5	-	TGCACCAGCAGCCAAGATTTAGAGGACAGGGGCAATAATCAGCCCCAGCATTTT	CTSSQDLEDRGNNQPQHF
-	14	TRBV5-1	TRBJ1-6	-	TGCGCCAGCAGTATGGGACCCGGGGGATCACCCCTCCACTTT	CASSMGPGGSPLHF
-	14	TRBV6-5	TRBJ1-5	-	TGTGCCAGCACCCCGACAGCCGGCAGACAGCCCCAGCATTTT	CASTPTAGRQPQHF
few	18	TRBV27	TRBJ1-4	-	TGTGCCAGCAGTCCAGCCCCTGAGGGATGGTCAATACAGGAAAAACTGTTTTTT	CASSPAPEGWSIQEKLFF
-	13	TRBV27	TRBJ1-1	-	TGTGCCAGCAGGTGGGGGGTAGCCACTGAAGCTTTCTTT	CASRWGVATEAFF
-	15	TRBV4-3	TRBJ1-2	-	TGCGCCAGCAGCCAAGAAAGGGGTTCCAACTATGGCTACACCTTC	CASSQERGSNYGYTF
-	12	TRBV10-2	TRBJ1-1	TRBD1	TGCGCCAGCAGTGTCCGGACAGGGACAGCTTTCTTT	CASSVRTGTAFF